A single sample is the source of the 20 T cell receptor beta chains below, sequenced in a study of shared clonotypes between healthy human individuals. Assay: immunoSEQ multiplex PCR; the TCRdb copy retains only in-frame clones and omits some. This sample has more than 600,000 clones; 92% occur once, and the top ten carry 24%. CD8 cells classed as naive were CD45RO-negative and positively selected for CCR7, excluding terminally differentiated effector memory CD45RA+ cells. The sample comprised naive CD8+ T cells sorted from blood. These receptor sequences come from a man aged 30 to 39 in good health.

This chain uses TRBV19 with TRBJ1-5; perhaps TRBD1 as D (5 bases). V lost 7 bases to trimming and J lost 1 base, with 14 bases between them. This CDR3 spans 15 amino acids. CDR1 and CDR2 (germline): LNHDA, SQIVND (reference sequence). The CDR3 reads CASNPQGLSNQPQHF. The CDR3 nucleotides are TGTGCCAGTAACCCCCAGGGTCTGAGCAATCAGCCCCAGCATTTT.

V and J are TRBV27 and TRBJ1-2; 9 bases agree with TRBD1. The CDR3 is 15 amino acids. CDR1 and CDR2 from the germline V gene are MNHEY and SMNVEV (reference sequence). The junction had 5 bases not matched to a gene; V was cut back by 2 bases and J by 4 bases. DNA of the CDR3: TGTGCCAGCAGTTTAGGAGGGACAGGGACCTATGGCTACACCTTC. Translated, it gives CASSLGGTGTYGYTF.

The V and J genes are TRBV27 and TRBJ2-3; D is tentatively TRBD1 or TRBD2 (6 bases each). Germline CDR1 reads MNHEY; CDR2 reads SMNVEV (reference sequence). The CDR3 runs to 15 residues. V was trimmed by 6 bases and J by 2 bases, leaving 15 bases between them. CDR3 sequence (DNA): TGTGCCAGCAGGGAGGGGGGCCCTTCCACAGATACGCAGTATTTT. Protein sequence: CASREGGPSTDTQYF.

The J gene is TRBJ2-1, the V gene TRBV7-3; D remains unclear. Germline values: CDR1 SGHTA, CDR2 FQGTGA. The CDR3 runs to 13 residues. Trimming removed 2 bases at V and 7 bases at J, with 9 bases between. The CDR3 sequence: CASSLYRSNEQFF. DNA for the CDR3: TGTGCCAGCAGCTTATATAGGAGTAATGAGCAGTTCTTC.

The V gene is TRBV7-9, the J gene TRBJ1-1; D uncertain. Germline CDR1 and CDR2: SEHNR and FQNEAQ (reference sequence). The germline V and J ends were trimmed by 4 bases and 8 bases, with 11 bases remaining between them. CDR3 length: 12 residues. The CDR3 region is CASSWGTQEAFF. DNA for the CDR3: TGTGCCAGCAGCTGGGGAACGCAGGAAGCTTTCTTT. Drawing the rest from reference TRBV7-9 and TRBJ1-1, the complete variable domain is DTGVSQNPRHKITKRGQNVTFRCDPISEHNRLYWYRQTLGQGPEFLTYFQNEAQLEKSRLLSDRFSAERPKGSFSTLEIQRTEQGDSAMYLCASSWGTQEAFFGQGTRLTVV.

V and J are TRBV7-9 and TRBJ2-1, with TRBD1 identical over 7 bases. From germline, CDR1 is SEHNR and CDR2 FQNEAQ (reference sequence). The CDR3 is made up of 12 amino acids. V lost 6 bases to trimming and J lost 7 bases; unmatched junction nucleotides: 3. The chain's CDR3 is CASSRQGNEQFF. The CDR3, as DNA: TGTGCCAGCAGTAGACAGGGTAATGAGCAGTTCTTC.

The chain is built from TRBV28 and TRBJ2-3; 8 bases align to TRBD2. The CDR3 consists of 16 residues. V was clipped by 5 bases and J by 1 base; unmatched bases: 8. Per germline, CDR1 MDHEN and CDR2 SYDVKM. The CDR3 here is CASSPGRGGGTDTQYF. CDR3 DNA: TGTGCCAGCAGTCCCGGGAGGGGTGGTGGCACAGATACGCAGTATTTT.

The chain uses TRBV2 and TRBJ2-1, with TRBD2 identical over 7 bases. This CDR3 has 14 residues. Looked up from germline, CDR1 is SNHLY and CDR2 is FYNNEI. J gave up 6 bases and V 7 bases, and 9 bases lay outside the gene matches. The CDR3 protein is CASTLPGGGNEQFF. DNA for the CDR3: TGTGCCAGCACCCTACCGGGCGGGGGCAATGAGCAGTTCTTC. The complete variable domain, with remaining parts taken from reference TRBV2 and TRBJ2-1, reads EPEVTQTPSHQVTQMGQEVILRCVPISNHLYFYWYRQILGQKVEFLVSFYNNEISEKSEIFDDQFSVERPDGSNFTLKIRSTKLEDSAMYFCASTLPGGGNEQFFGPGTRLTVL.

The chain joins TRBV27 to TRBJ1-1; TRBD1 matches at 7 bases. Germline V gives CDR1 MNHEY, CDR2 SMNVEV (reference sequence). V trimming: 4 bases; J trimming: 4 bases; junction bases outside the gene matches: 3. The CDR3 covers 13 residues. The DNA for the CDR3 is TGTGCCAGCAGTTGGTACAGGGGCACTGAAGCTTTCTTT. Its translation: CASSWYRGTEAFF.

This clone appeared once. CDR3 protein: CASSFTGARETQYF. CDR3 DNA: TGTGCCAGCAGTTTCACAGGGGCACGGGAGACCCAGTACTTC. The J gene is TRBJ2-5, the V gene TRBV28, with 7 nucleotides matching TRBD1. Germline V gene data show CDR1 as MDHEN and CDR2 as SYDVKM. CDR3 length equals 14 residues. V lost 3 bases to trimming and J lost 5 bases; unmatched junction nucleotides: 6.

This chain uses TRBV18 with TRBJ2-7, with 8 bases aligning to TRBD2. V dropped 3 bases and J dropped 4; count of bases not matched to a gene: 17. The CDR3 is made up of 18 amino acids. CDR1 is KGHSH, CDR2 LQKENI, per germline. CDR3 in amino acids: CASSPRSSRTSQWYEQYF. CDR3 DNA: TGTGCCAGCTCACCGCGTTCTTCTCGGACTAGCCAGTGGTACGAGCAGTACTTC.

The rearrangement joins TRBV5-4 to TRBJ2-2; D unresolved. Germline CDR1 and CDR2: SGHNT and YYREEE (reference sequence). V lost 4 bases and J 5 bases, leaving 15 bases between the germline ends. The CDR3 length is 15 residues. The CDR3 nucleotides read TGTGCCAGCAGCCAAACTATGGGATTTACCGGGGAGCTGTTTTTT. It translates to CASSQTMGFTGELFF.

V and J are TRBV29-1 and TRBJ2-1, with 7 bases fitting TRBD2. V was clipped by 6 bases and J by 0 bases; unmatched bases: 17. The CDR3 has 18 amino acids. CDR1 SQVTM and CDR2 ANQGSEA come from the germline V gene. The DNA of the CDR3 is TGCAGCGTCGTGGGGCTAGCGGATTTTGAAAGCTCCTACAATGAGCAGTTCTTC. It yields the protein CSVVGLADFESSYNEQFF.

This clone was observed once. This rearrangement joins TRBV7-3 to TRBJ1-2, with D perhaps TRBD1 (5 bases). This CDR3 contains 20 residues. Deletions cut 1 base from V and 2 bases from J, with 26 bases between. Germline V gene sequence: CDR1 SGHTA, CDR2 FQGTGA. CDR3 DNA sequence: TGTGCCAGCAGCTTAATTCGTCGGGGCCGACTACCAACGATCAACTATGGCTACACCTTC. This codes for CASSLIRRGRLPTINYGYTF.

The J gene is TRBJ2-2, the V gene TRBV27, with D unclear. The ends were cut back, 3 bases at V and 7 bases at J, with 6 bases in the middle. CDR1 is MNHEY, CDR2 SMNVEV, per germline (reference sequence). CDR3 size: 12 residues. CDR3 loop: CASSLSFGELFF. The CDR3 bases are TGTGCCAGCAGTTTGTCTTTCGGGGAGCTGTTTTTT.

The genes are TRBV6-1 and TRBJ2-7, with D tentatively TRBD1 or TRBD2 (5 bases each). The ends were cut back, 4 bases at V and 5 bases at J, with 18 bases in the middle. CDR1 and CDR2 from the germline V gene are MNHNS and SASEGT. This CDR3 region has 15 residues. CDR3 DNA sequence: TGTGCCAGCAGTGTGGGCCTGTCGGGGCGGAACGAGCAGTACTTC. This gives the protein CASSVGLSGRNEQYF.

The chain links TRBV27 to TRBJ2-5, with D perhaps TRBD2 (6 bases). The CDR3 sequence is 15 residues long. V lost 1 base to trimming and J lost 6 bases, with 15 bases between them. The V gene's germline CDR1 is MNHEY and CDR2 SMNVEV (reference sequence). CDR3 DNA sequence: TGTGCCAGCAGTTTATGGGCCTCCGGGAGCAAGACCCAGTACTTC. Amino acid sequence: CASSLWASGSKTQYF.

V and J are TRBV5-5 and TRBJ1-5; TRBD1 agrees at 9 bases. J lost 4 bases, V lost 4 bases, and 9 bases had no gene match. The CDR3 contains 16 residues. Looked up from germline, CDR1 is SGHKS and CDR2 is YYEKEE (reference sequence). The CDR3 region has the DNA TGTGCCAGCAGCCCTGAACAGGGGGCCCGTAATCAGCCCCAGCATTTT. This encodes CASSPEQGARNQPQHF.

Details on this clone: The identical CDR3 is also encoded by other nucleotide sequences in the sample. The chain recombines TRBV4-1 with TRBJ2-5; 7 bases are a match to TRBD1. CDR3 length equals 15 residues. Germline V CDR1 and CDR2: MGHRA, YSYEKL. The trim removed 1 base at V and 5 bases at J, leaving 7 bases unmatched. The CDR3 nucleotides read TGCGCCAGCAGCCAAGCTGACAGGGTCCAGGAGACCCAGTACTTC. Its translation is CASSQADRVQETQYF.

This clone appeared a single time. The J gene is TRBJ2-1, the V gene TRBV28; 11 nucleotides line up with TRBD2. The CDR3 consists of 17 residues. Germline CDR1 and CDR2: MDHEN and SYDVKM. V was clipped by 3 bases and J by 1 base; unmatched bases: 5. CDR3 DNA: TGTGCCAGCAGTTTTTATTCTAGCGGGGGGTCCTACAATGAGCAGTTCTTC. Amino acids: CASSFYSSGGSYNEQFF.